This is a list of T cell receptor beta chains from one sample in a study of T cells in Graves' hyperthyroidism and ophthalmopathy. One entry per CDR3 protein results from TCRdb running MiXCR on the multiplex PCR reads. The table lists about 110,000 distinct CDR3 sequences, approximately 16% of them singletons. Specimen: blood. All receptors derive from a woman between 50 and 59 years old with Graves' hyperthyroidism. CDR3s include the opening cysteine and the closing phenylalanine or tryptophan. D genes are given only for firm matches. Rows give clone size only sometimes, using once, few, many, or a class for an expanded clone.

j_call: TRBJ2-2
v_call: TRBV24-1
clone_size: many
d_call: -
cdr3_aa: CATDEGGNTGELFF
cdr3_nt: TGTGCCACCGACGAGGGGGGTAACACCGGGGAGCTGTTTTTT

j_call: TRBJ2-7
v_call: TRBV7-9
clone_size: many
d_call: TRBD2
cdr3_aa: CASSLDSGRLYF
cdr3_nt: TGTGCCAGCAGCTTAGATAGCGGGAGGCTGTACTTC

j_call: TRBJ1-1
v_call: TRBV30
clone_size: many
d_call: TRBD1
cdr3_aa: CAWSYAGGTEAFF
cdr3_nt: TGTGCCTGGAGTTACGCAGGGGGCACTGAAGCTTTCTTT

j_call: TRBJ1-2
v_call: TRBV12-3/TRBV12-4
clone_size: few
d_call: -
cdr3_aa: CASTLTGGDGYTF
cdr3_nt: TGTGCCAGCACTTTGACGGGGGGAGATGGCTACACCTTC

j_call: TRBJ1-5
v_call: TRBV19
clone_size: many
d_call: TRBD1
cdr3_aa: CASSIKGAGQPQHF
cdr3_nt: TGTGCCAGTAGTATTAAGGGGGCCGGGCAGCCCCAGCATTTT

j_call: TRBJ2-1
v_call: TRBV27
clone_size: many
d_call: -
cdr3_aa: CATSTQGGSYNEQFF
cdr3_nt: TGTGCCACCTCAACGCAGGGGGGCTCCTACAATGAGCAGTTCTTC

j_call: TRBJ2-4
v_call: TRBV12-3/TRBV12-4
clone_size: many
d_call: TRBD1
cdr3_aa: CASSAPDRLNIQYF
cdr3_nt: TGTGCCAGCAGTGCTCCGGACAGGTTAAACATTCAGTACTTC

j_call: TRBJ1-3
v_call: TRBV18
clone_size: many
d_call: -
cdr3_aa: CASSPRADSGNTIYF
cdr3_nt: TGTGCCAGCTCACCACGGGCGGACTCTGGAAACACCATATATTTT

j_call: TRBJ2-1
v_call: TRBV19
clone_size: few
d_call: -
cdr3_aa: CASSTGGPPGNEQFF
cdr3_nt: TGTGCCAGTAGTACCGGAGGACCCCCCGGCAATGAGCAGTTCTTC

j_call: TRBJ2-1
v_call: TRBV7-3
clone_size: many
d_call: -
cdr3_aa: CASSSTGTERQFF
cdr3_nt: TGTGCCAGCAGCTCCACCGGGACCGAAAGGCAGTTCTTC

j_call: TRBJ2-1
v_call: TRBV20-1
clone_size: -
d_call: -
cdr3_aa: CSARWGALYNEQFF
cdr3_nt: TGCAGTGCCCGGTGGGGGGCCCTCTACAATGAGCAGTTCTTC

j_call: TRBJ1-2
v_call: TRBV24-1
clone_size: many
d_call: -
cdr3_aa: CATSDPGSLYGYTF
cdr3_nt: TGTGCCACCAGTGACCCTGGGAGCCTCTATGGCTACACCTTC

j_call: TRBJ2-1
v_call: TRBV6-1
clone_size: many
d_call: -
cdr3_aa: CASTPGAGNNEQFF
cdr3_nt: TGTGCCAGCACACCAGGGGCGGGAAACAATGAGCAGTTCTTC

j_call: TRBJ2-5
v_call: TRBV7-9
clone_size: many
d_call: TRBD1
cdr3_aa: CASSPPTGGSETQYF
cdr3_nt: TGTGCCAGCAGCCCGCCCACAGGGGGTAGCGAGACCCAGTACTTC

j_call: TRBJ2-7
v_call: TRBV7-9
clone_size: -
d_call: -
cdr3_aa: CASSYPSGYEQYF
cdr3_nt: TGTGCCAGCAGCTACCCCAGCGGCTACGAGCAGTACTTC

j_call: TRBJ1-1
v_call: TRBV27
clone_size: -
d_call: TRBD1
cdr3_aa: CASSLGGQVNTEAFF
cdr3_nt: TGTGCCAGCAGTTTGGGGGGACAGGTAAACACTGAAGCTTTCTTT

j_call: TRBJ2-1
v_call: TRBV2
clone_size: many
d_call: -
cdr3_aa: CASSVGSGQMGAGTANEQFF
cdr3_nt: TGTGCCAGCAGTGTTGGGTCGGGACAGATGGGAGCAGGGACTGCAAATGAGCAGTTCTTC

j_call: TRBJ2-5
v_call: TRBV6-1
clone_size: many
d_call: -
cdr3_aa: CASRPHSGRQETQYF
cdr3_nt: TGTGCCAGCAGACCCCATAGCGGACGCCAAGAGACCCAGTACTTC

j_call: TRBJ2-3
v_call: TRBV6-1
clone_size: many
d_call: TRBD2
cdr3_aa: CASRPSGSPTDTQYF
cdr3_nt: TGTGCCAGCAGACCCAGCGGGAGCCCCACAGATACGCAGTATTTT

j_call: TRBJ2-1
v_call: TRBV9
clone_size: -
d_call: -
cdr3_aa: CASSPHRGGNYNEQFF
cdr3_nt: TGTGCCAGCAGCCCCCATAGGGGGGGCAACTACAATGAGCAGTTCTTC

j_call: TRBJ2-2
v_call: TRBV5-1
clone_size: -
d_call: -
cdr3_aa: CASSLGPTGGLFF
cdr3_nt: TGCGCCAGCAGCTTGGGGCCAACCGGGGGGCTGTTTTTT

j_call: TRBJ2-1
v_call: TRBV6-5
clone_size: many
d_call: -
cdr3_aa: CASSYFGENEQFF
cdr3_nt: TGTGCCAGCAGTTACTTCGGAGAAAATGAGCAGTTCTTC

j_call: TRBJ2-1
v_call: TRBV28
clone_size: many
d_call: -
cdr3_aa: CASRTPGPGNEQFF
cdr3_nt: TGTGCCAGCAGAACCCCGGGACCCGGGAATGAGCAGTTCTTC

j_call: TRBJ2-5
v_call: TRBV3-1
clone_size: many
d_call: -
cdr3_aa: CASSQVSGQETQYF
cdr3_nt: TGTGCCAGCAGCCAAGTCAGCGGCCAAGAGACCCAGTACTTC

j_call: TRBJ2-5
v_call: TRBV5-1
clone_size: -
d_call: TRBD2
cdr3_aa: CASSLVRGGQETQYF
cdr3_nt: TGCGCCAGCAGCTTGGTGCGGGGGGGACAAGAGACCCAGTACTTC

j_call: TRBJ2-3
v_call: TRBV11-1
clone_size: -
d_call: TRBD2
cdr3_aa: CASSLGSGRAADTQYF
cdr3_nt: TGTGCCAGCAGCTTAGGAAGCGGGAGGGCCGCGGATACGCAGTATTTT

j_call: TRBJ2-2
v_call: TRBV3-1
clone_size: many
d_call: -
cdr3_aa: CASSPRNGEVVRELFF
cdr3_nt: TGTGCCAGCAGCCCAAGAAACGGAGAGGTAGTTAGGGAGCTGTTTTTT

j_call: TRBJ2-5
v_call: TRBV7-8
clone_size: many
d_call: -
cdr3_aa: CASSGRALWRETQYF
cdr3_nt: TGTGCCAGCAGTGGACGGGCTCTCTGGCGGGAGACCCAGTACTTC

j_call: TRBJ2-2
v_call: TRBV4-1
clone_size: -
d_call: TRBD2
cdr3_aa: CASSQGIAGSNAGELFF
cdr3_nt: TGCGCCAGCAGCCAAGGAATAGCGGGATCGAACGCCGGGGAGCTGTTTTTT